Following are 24 T cell receptor beta chains from one sample sequenced in a study of blood T cell repertoires in COVID-19. Data came from immunoSEQ multiplex PCR; TCRdb stores just in-frame clones and leaves some out. This sample yields about 98,000 clones, of which about 80% are seen a single time; approximately 25% belongs to the top ten. Material for sequencing was peripheral blood. Receptor source: a man between 65 and 85 years old with acute or convalescent COVID-19.

The chain is built from TRBV6-4 and TRBJ2-1; 9 positions agree with TRBD2. With 2 bases clipped from V and 5 bases from J, the junction kept 4 bases outside the gene matches. The CDR3 covers 15 residues. In germline, CDR1 is MRHNA, CDR2 SNTAGT. In DNA, the CDR3 is TGTGCCAGCAGTGACAGGCTAGCGGGACACAATGAGCAGTTCTTC. It translates to CASSDRLAGHNEQFF.

The gene calls are TRBV28 and TRBJ2-7; 7 bases are a match to TRBD1. The CDR3 length is 14 residues. J was trimmed by 3 bases and V by 10 bases; bases with no gene match: 12. Germline V gene lookup returns CDR1 MDHEN and CDR2 SYDVKM. This chain's CDR3 is CATQFPGQVYEQYF. The DNA of the CDR3 is TGTGCCACCCAGTTTCCTGGACAGGTCTACGAGCAGTACTTC.

This chain uses TRBV6-2 or TRBV6-3 with TRBJ1-3, with D uncertain. The CDR3 covers 15 residues. Germline CDR1 reads MNHEY; CDR2 reads SVGEGT. Deletions cut 2 bases from V and 4 bases from J, with 12 bases between. The CDR3 sequence: CASSYGQYSGNTIYF. The DNA for the CDR3 is TGTGCCAGCAGTTACGGGCAGTATTCGGGAAACACCATATATTTT.

CDR3 bases: TGTGCCAGCAGCGCCGACAGGGGAGTTAACTATGGCTACACCTTC. It yields the protein CASSADRGVNYGYTF. This chain connects TRBV7-2 to TRBJ1-2, with 8 bases aligning to TRBD1. This CDR3 has 15 amino acids. J gave up 1 base and V 5 bases, and 6 bases lay outside the gene matches. Germline V lookup: CDR1 SGHTA, CDR2 FQGNSA.

In this sample, this clone turned up once. V and J are TRBV3-1 (or the pseudogene TRBV3-2) and TRBJ2-7, with D perhaps TRBD2 (5 bases). The V and J ends lost 8 bases and 9 bases respectively, with 14 bases between them. Germline V gene data show CDR1 as LGHDT and CDR2 as YNNKEL (reference sequence). The CDR3 runs to 11 residues. The chain's CDR3 is CASQKFSVQYF. CDR3 DNA: TGTGCCAGCCAGAAGTTTAGCGTGCAGTACTTC.

CDR3 DNA: TGCGCCAGCAGCCAGGACAGGGGATCGGCCGGGGAGCTGTTTTTT. Its protein product is CASSQDRGSAGELFF. V usage is TRBV5-1 and J usage is TRBJ2-2; 9 positions agree with TRBD1. The germline V gene has CDR1 SGHRS and CDR2 YFSETQ. This CDR3 region has 15 residues. V was pared by 4 bases and J by 6 bases, with 7 bases of the junction left unmatched.

The rearrangement uses TRBV28 and TRBJ2-7, with TRBD2 as a possible D gene (7 bases). In germline, CDR1 is MDHEN, CDR2 SYDVKM. With 10 bases removed from V and 2 bases from J, the gap between germline ends came to 18 bases. The CDR3 spans 14 residues. The CDR3 is CATTGGRGAYEQYF. For the CDR3, the DNA is TGTGCCACCACCGGGGGGCGGGGAGCCTACGAGCAGTACTTC.

The rearrangement links TRBV7-2 to TRBJ1-1, with D possibly being TRBD1 (5 bases). The CDR3 runs 12 residues. The germline V and J ends were trimmed by 11 bases and 3 bases, with 13 bases remaining between them. Germline V gene sequence: CDR1 SGHTA, CDR2 FQGNSA. CDR3 in amino acids: CAGHRRDTEAFF. The CDR3 coding sequence is TGTGCCGGACACCGACGGGACACTGAAGCTTTCTTT.

This clone was seen once. This rearrangement joins TRBV3-1 (or the pseudogene TRBV3-2) to TRBJ2-2, with 9 bases aligning to TRBD2. This CDR3 spans 17 amino acids. V was pared by 4 bases and J by 5 bases, with 11 bases of the junction left unmatched. The germline V gene encodes CDR1 LGHDT and CDR2 YNNKEL (reference sequence). The CDR3 DNA is TGTGCCAGCAGCCTGGGGGTAGCGGGAGATCGGACCGGGGAGCTGTTTTTT. It is translated as CASSLGVAGDRTGELFF.

V is TRBV29-1 and J is TRBJ2-5, with 10 positions matching TRBD2. Germline V CDR1 and CDR2: SQVTM, ANQGSEA. V lost 3 bases to trimming and J lost 1 base; unmatched junction nucleotides: 11. The CDR3 is made up of 17 amino acids. CDR3 residues: CSVDRLAGAPPQETQYF. The CDR3 DNA reads TGCAGCGTTGATAGGCTAGCGGGGGCCCCTCCCCAAGAGACCCAGTACTTC.

The chain employs TRBV6-6 and TRBJ2-5; TRBD2 matches at 7 bases. Germline V gives CDR1 MNHNY, CDR2 SVGAGI (reference sequence). The J segment lost 0 bases and the V segment lost 2 bases, leaving 3 bases of the junction unmatched. The CDR3 spans 15 residues. The CDR3 protein is CASSYGRGDQETQYF. The CDR3 nucleotides read TGTGCCAGCAGTTACGGACGGGGGGACCAAGAGACCCAGTACTTC.

The chain couples TRBV3-1 (or the pseudogene TRBV3-2) to TRBJ2-7; D gene uncertain. Germline assignment: CDR1 LGHDT and CDR2 YNNKEL (reference sequence). The CDR3 covers 12 residues. V gave up 3 bases and J gave up 6 bases, with 9 bases separating them. The CDR3 sequence is CASSHGPSEQYF. In DNA form, the CDR3 reads TGTGCCAGCAGCCATGGTCCGAGCGAGCAGTACTTC.

The V gene is TRBV7-8, the J gene TRBJ1-4; 9 positions agree with TRBD1. Germline V CDR1 and CDR2: SGHVS, FQNEAQ. The CDR3 loop spans 13 amino acids. After removal of 5 bases from V and 8 bases from J, the junction contained 3 bases not matched to a gene. Written as DNA, the CDR3 is TGTGCCAGCAGCACCGGGACAGGGGAAAAACTGTTTTTT. This encodes CASSTGTGEKLFF.

A few counts support this clone. The chain is built from TRBV30 and TRBJ1-1; 7 bases line up with TRBD1. Per germline, CDR1 GTSNPN and CDR2 SVGIG (reference sequence). Trimming cost V 8 bases and J 6 bases; bases outside gene matches: 12. The CDR3 runs to 13 residues. The CDR3 DNA reads TGTGCCAGAAGACAGGGTAGGGGTTCTGAAGCTTTCTTT. As protein: CARRQGRGSEAFF.

The rearrangement links TRBV14 to TRBJ2-1, with TRBD2 identical over 12 bases. J lost 7 bases, V lost 8 bases, and 6 bases had no gene match. This CDR3 is built from 14 residues. Germline assignment: CDR1 SGHDN and CDR2 FVKESK. This chain's CDR3 is CASARTSGTNEQFF. Here the CDR3 DNA reads TGTGCCAGCGCAAGGACTAGCGGGACAAATGAGCAGTTCTTC.

This rearrangement joins TRBV10-3 to TRBJ2-1; 7 bases are shared with TRBD1. Germline trimming cut 6 bases from V and 7 bases from J; bases unmatched to any gene: 6. Germline loops: CDR1 ENHRY, CDR2 SYGVKD. This CDR3 is built from 13 residues. This CDR3 is CAIRNGQANEQFF. CDR3 nucleotides: TGTGCCATCAGGAACGGACAGGCGAATGAGCAGTTCTTC.

The chain carries TRBV5-4 and TRBJ2-5; 13 nucleotides align to TRBD2. Trimming cost V 2 bases and J 5 bases; bases outside gene matches: 12. CDR1 is SGHNT and CDR2 is YYREEE in the germline V gene (reference sequence). This CDR3 is 18 amino acids long. The CDR3 coding sequence is TGTGCCAGCAGCTTTGACTCTCGGGGGACTAGCGGGACGGAGACCCAGTACTTC. Its protein product is CASSFDSRGTSGTETQYF. Drawing the rest from reference TRBV5-4 and TRBJ2-5, the complete variable domain is ETGVTQSPTHLIKTRGQQVTLRCSSQSGHNTVSWYQQALGQGPQFIFQYYREEENGRGNFPPRFSGLQFPNYSSELNVNALELDDSALYLCASSFDSRGTSGTETQYFGPGTRLLVL.

This clone was seen a single time. This chain joins TRBV19 and TRBJ2-5; 7 nucleotides line up with TRBD2. The trim removed 1 base at V and 5 bases at J, leaving 4 bases unmatched. Germline V CDR1 and CDR2: LNHDA, SQIVND (reference sequence). The CDR3 loop spans 14 amino acids. The CDR3 here is CASSIGGRGETQYF. DNA for the CDR3: TGTGCCAGTAGTATAGGCGGGAGAGGGGAGACCCAGTACTTC.

The gene calls are TRBV27 and TRBJ2-7, with 7 nucleotides matching TRBD1. Germline-derived CDR1 and CDR2 are MNHEY and SMNVEV (reference sequence). Germline trimming cut 6 bases from V and 2 bases from J; bases unmatched to any gene: 7. This CDR3 region has 14 residues. The CDR3 region is CASSPGQRTYEQYF. In nucleotides, the CDR3 is TGTGCCAGCAGCCCGGGACAGCGAACCTACGAGCAGTACTTC.

This chain links TRBV27 with TRBJ2-1; D is uncertain. V lost 4 bases to trimming and J lost 11 bases, with 12 bases between them. From germline, CDR1 is MNHEY and CDR2 SMNVEV (reference sequence). This CDR3 region has 12 residues. The CDR3 here is CASSSRWAQQFF. CDR3 bases: TGTGCCAGCAGTTCAAGGTGGGCACAGCAGTTCTTC.

The rearrangement uses TRBV20-1 and TRBJ2-7, with 9 positions matching TRBD1. V trimming: 5 bases; J trimming: 11 bases; junction bases outside the gene matches: 4. This CDR3 has 10 amino acids. Germline V gene lookup returns CDR1 DFQATT and CDR2 SNEGSKA (reference sequence). The CDR3 protein is CSASRQGEYF. The CDR3, as DNA: TGCAGTGCTTCTCGACAGGGGGAGTACTTC.

This CDR3 reads CASSQDQSGPPYEQYF. The CDR3, as DNA: TGCGCCAGCAGCCAAGACCAGTCAGGGCCGCCCTACGAGCAGTACTTC. The chain links TRBV4-3 to TRBJ2-7; possible D gene TRBD1, 5 bases. V dropped 0 bases and J dropped 2 bases, with 14 bases sitting between them. The CDR3 spans 16 residues. CDR1 is LGHNA, CDR2 YSLEER, per germline.

The chain uses TRBV30 and TRBJ1-2, with TRBD1 matching 8 bases. There are 15 residues in the CDR3. Germline V gene lookup returns CDR1 GTSNPN and CDR2 SVGIG (reference sequence). With V trimmed by 0 bases and J by 5 bases, 8 bases remained unmatched. The CDR3 spells CAWSVPGGKEYGYTF. The CDR3 region has the DNA TGTGCCTGGAGTGTACCAGGGGGCAAAGAATATGGCTACACCTTC.

The chain uses TRBV6-4 and TRBJ2-5; 13 positions agree with TRBD2. With 0 bases clipped from V and 5 bases from J, the junction kept 21 bases outside the gene matches. The CDR3 sequence is 22 residues long. Germline V gives CDR1 MRHNA, CDR2 SNTAGT. This CDR3 is CASSDSSLGRTSGSSGRETQYF. CDR3 bases: TGTGCCAGCAGTGACTCCTCGTTGGGGAGGACTAGCGGGAGCAGTGGCAGGGAGACCCAGTACTTC.